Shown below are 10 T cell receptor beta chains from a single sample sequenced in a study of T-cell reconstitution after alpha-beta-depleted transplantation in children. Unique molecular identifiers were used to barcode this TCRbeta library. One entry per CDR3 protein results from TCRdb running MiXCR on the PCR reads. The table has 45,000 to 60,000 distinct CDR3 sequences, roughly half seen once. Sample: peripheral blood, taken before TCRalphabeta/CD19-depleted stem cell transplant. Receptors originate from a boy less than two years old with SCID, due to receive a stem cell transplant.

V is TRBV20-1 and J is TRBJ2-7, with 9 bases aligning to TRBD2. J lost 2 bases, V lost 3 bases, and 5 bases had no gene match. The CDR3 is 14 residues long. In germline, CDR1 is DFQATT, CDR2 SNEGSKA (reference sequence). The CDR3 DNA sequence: TGCAGTGCTAGGGGCGGGGGGGACCCCTACGAGCAGTACTTC. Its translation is CSARGGGDPYEQYF.

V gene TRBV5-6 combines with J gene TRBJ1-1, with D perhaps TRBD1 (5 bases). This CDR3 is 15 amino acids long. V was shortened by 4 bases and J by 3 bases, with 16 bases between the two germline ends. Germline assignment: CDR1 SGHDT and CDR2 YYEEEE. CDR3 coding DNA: TGTGCCAGCAGCCCCGCCGGTCGGGGCCACACTGAAGCTTTCTTT. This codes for CASSPAGRGHTEAFF.

The CDR3 DNA sequence: TGCGCCAGCAGCTGGTCGACTAGCGGGGGGACCCAAGAGACCCAGTACTTC. Protein sequence: CASSWSTSGGTQETQYF. The J gene is TRBJ2-5, the V gene TRBV5-1; the match to TRBD2 covers 13 bases. The V gene's germline CDR1 is SGHRS and CDR2 YFSETQ. There are 17 residues in the CDR3. Trimming cost V 3 bases and J 1 base; bases outside gene matches: 6.

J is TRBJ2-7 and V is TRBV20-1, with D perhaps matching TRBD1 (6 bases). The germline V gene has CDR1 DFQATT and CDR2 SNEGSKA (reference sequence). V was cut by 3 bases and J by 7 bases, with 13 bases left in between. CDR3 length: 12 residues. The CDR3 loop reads CSASPRGWEQYF. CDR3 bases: TGCAGTGCTAGCCCCAGGGGCTGGGAGCAGTACTTC.

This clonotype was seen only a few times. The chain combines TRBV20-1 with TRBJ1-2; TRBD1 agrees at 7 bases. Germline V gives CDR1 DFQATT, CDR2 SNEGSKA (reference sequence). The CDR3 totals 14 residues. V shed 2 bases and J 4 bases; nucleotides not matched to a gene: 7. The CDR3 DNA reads TGCAGTGCTAGAACTAGGGACAGTCCCTATGGCTACACCTTC. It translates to CSARTRDSPYGYTF.

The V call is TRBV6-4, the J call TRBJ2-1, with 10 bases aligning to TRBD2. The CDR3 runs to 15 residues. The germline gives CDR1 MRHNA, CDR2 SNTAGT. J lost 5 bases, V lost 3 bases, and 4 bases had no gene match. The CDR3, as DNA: TGTGCCAGCAGTGAAAGCGGGGGGGCCCACAATGAGCAGTTCTTC. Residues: CASSESGGAHNEQFF.

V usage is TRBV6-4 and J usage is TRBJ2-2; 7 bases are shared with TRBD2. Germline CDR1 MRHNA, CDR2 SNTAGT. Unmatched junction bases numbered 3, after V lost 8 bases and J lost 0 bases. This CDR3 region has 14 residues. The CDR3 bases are TGTGCCAGCCGTCGGGGGGCGAACACCGGGGAGCTGTTTTTT. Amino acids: CASRRGANTGELFF.

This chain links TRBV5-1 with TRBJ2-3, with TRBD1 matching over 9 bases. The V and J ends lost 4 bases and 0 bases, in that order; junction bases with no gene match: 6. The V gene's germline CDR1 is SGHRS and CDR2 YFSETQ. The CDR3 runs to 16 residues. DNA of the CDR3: TGCGCCAGCAGCCTCAATGGACAGGGGAGCACAGATACGCAGTATTTT. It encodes CASSLNGQGSTDTQYF.

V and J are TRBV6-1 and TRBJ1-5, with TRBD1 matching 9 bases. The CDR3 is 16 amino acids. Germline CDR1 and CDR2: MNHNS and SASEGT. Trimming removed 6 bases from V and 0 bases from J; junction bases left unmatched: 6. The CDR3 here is CASRPDRGYSNQPQHF. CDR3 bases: TGTGCCAGCAGACCGGACAGGGGATATAGCAATCAGCCCCAGCATTTT.

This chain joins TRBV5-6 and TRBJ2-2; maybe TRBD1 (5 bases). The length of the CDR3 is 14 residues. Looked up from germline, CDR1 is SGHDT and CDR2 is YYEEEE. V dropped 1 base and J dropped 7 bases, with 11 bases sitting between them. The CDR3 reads CASSLIQVIGELFF. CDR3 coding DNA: TGTGCCAGCAGCTTGATACAGGTTATCGGGGAGCTGTTTTTT.